Shown below are 31 T cell receptor beta chains from a single sample sequenced in a study of PD-1 blockade in classical Hodgkin lymphoma (dated by TCRdb to about 2020). The time point tag for this specimen amounts to: cycle 4 day 1 (C4D1), after more than five weeks of nivolumab. Every trial patient had relapsed following autologous stem cell transplantation, and prior brentuximab vedotin exposure was what differed among cohorts A, B and C. Library prep was done by the immunoSEQ multiplex PCR assay. In TCRdb, the immuneACCESS table is reduced to in-frame sequences with V and J assigned. These tables do not hold every clone; where another copy was compared, an unresolved V gene accounts for under half, and the others remain unexplained. This sample has roughly 90,000 clones in its table, and around 80% of those were observed once. The ten largest account for about a sixth of the sample. This material consisted of peripheral blood mononuclear cells (PBMCs), taken before the fourth cycle of nivolumab. Receptor source: a human donor with classical Hodgkin lymphoma.

This chain joins TRBV9 and TRBJ2-7; TRBD2 matches at 8 bases. J gave up 3 bases and V 3 bases, and 5 bases lay outside the gene matches. Germline-derived CDR1 and CDR2 are SGDLS and YYNGEE. CDR3 size: 14 residues. The CDR3 coding sequence is TGTGCCAGCAGCGGGTTAGCGGGAAACTACGAGCAGTACTTC. This sequence encodes CASSGLAGNYEQYF.

The sample holds a few counts of this clone. This chain links TRBV30 with TRBJ1-2; a possible D gene is TRBD1 (5 bases). V lost 1 base to trimming and J lost 6 bases, with 9 bases between them. The CDR3 contains 12 residues. Germline lookup yields CDR1 GTSNPN and CDR2 SVGIG (reference sequence). The CDR3, as DNA: TGTGCCTGGAGTGAGACAGTTAATGGCTACACCTTC. Encoded protein: CAWSETVNGYTF. Drawing the rest from reference TRBV30 and TRBJ1-2, the complete variable domain is SQTIHQWPATLVQPVGSPLSLECTVEGTSNPNLYWYRQAAGRGLQLLFYSVGIGQISSEVPQNLSASRPQDRQFILSSKKLLLSDSGFYLCAWSETVNGYTFGSGTRLTVV.

This clone appeared many times. The chain employs TRBV19 and TRBJ2-2, with 10 bases identical to TRBD2. Germline lookup yields CDR1 LNHDA and CDR2 SQIVND (reference sequence). The ends lost 7 bases at V and 4 bases at J; junction bases unmatched: 9. This CDR3 has 16 residues. CDR3 protein: CASMLAGVMGTGELFF. Here the CDR3 DNA reads TGTGCCAGTATGCTAGCGGGAGTCATGGGCACCGGGGAGCTGTTTTTT.

J is TRBJ1-5 and V is TRBV19; no clear D. The germline gives CDR1 LNHDA, CDR2 SQIVND (reference sequence). V lost 5 bases and J 4 bases, leaving 18 bases between the germline ends. This CDR3 comprises 16 residues. As DNA, the CDR3 is TGTGCCAGTAGTTCCCCAAGGGTGAACCCTAATCAGCCCCAGCATTTT. It encodes CASSSPRVNPNQPQHF. Together with reference TRBV19 and TRBJ1-5, the CDR3 gives the full variable domain: DGGITQSPKYLFRKEGQNVTLSCEQNLNHDAMYWYRQDPGQGLRLIYYSQIVNDFQKGDIAEGYSVSREKKESFPLTVTSAQKNPTAFYLCASSSPRVNPNQPQHFGDGTRLSIL.

The chain joins TRBV11-2 to TRBJ2-3; D is uncertain. V was clipped by 4 bases and J by 2 bases, with 7 bases between them. Germline V gene data show CDR1 as SGHAT and CDR2 as FQNNGV. This CDR3 contains 13 residues. CDR3 protein: CASSSTNTDTQYF. In DNA, the CDR3 is TGTGCCAGCAGCTCCACTAACACAGATACGCAGTATTTT.

The gene calls are TRBV28 and TRBJ1-5; 7 bases are a match to TRBD1. The CDR3 consists of 15 residues. V shed 0 bases, J shed 5 bases, and the junction held 4 bases outside the gene matches. Germline loops: CDR1 MDHEN, CDR2 SYDVKM. The CDR3 DNA reads as TGTGCCAGCAGTTTATGGGGACAGAGTTATCAGCCCCAGCATTTT. Protein sequence: CASSLWGQSYQPQHF.

As for this clone: One end of the junction varies from germline; a read error may be responsible. The rearrangement joins TRBV2 to TRBJ2-1; 7 positions match TRBD2. The CDR3 has 13 residues. In germline, CDR1 is SNHLY, CDR2 FYNNEI. The CDR3 loop is CATKRDSNNEQFF. The CDR3, as DNA: TGTGCCACCAAGCGGGACTCCAACAATGAGCAGTTCTTC. The full variable domain, with the rest looked up from reference TRBV2 and TRBJ2-1, is EPEVTQTPSHQVTQMGQEVILRCVPISNHLYFYWYRQILGQKVEFLVSFYNNEISEKSEIFDDQFSVERPDGSNFTLKIRSTKLEDSAMYFCATKRDSNNEQFFGPGTRLTVL.

This sequence joins TRBV14 and TRBJ2-5, with 9 positions matching TRBD2. Germline values: CDR1 SGHDN, CDR2 FVKESK. The CDR3 has 20 amino acids. V shed 4 bases, J shed 2 bases, and the junction held 20 bases outside the gene matches. The CDR3 DNA follows: TGTGCCAGCAGCCCTGAGTCTGGGCTAGCGGGACTTGGGATGCAAGAGACCCAGTACTTC. It encodes CASSPESGLAGLGMQETQYF. Drawing the rest from reference TRBV14 and TRBJ2-5, the complete variable domain is EAGVTQFPSHSVIEKGQTVTLRCDPISGHDNLYWYRRVMGKEIKFLLHFVKESKQDESGMPNNRFLAERTGGTYSTLKVQPAELEDSGVYFCASSPESGLAGLGMQETQYFGPGTRLLVL.

This chain connects TRBV6-1 to TRBJ2-5, with 7 bases lining up with TRBD1. The V and J ends lost 1 base and 6 bases, in that order; junction bases with no gene match: 20. Germline values: CDR1 MNHNS, CDR2 SASEGT. The CDR3 contains 19 residues. CDR3 in DNA: TGTGCCAGCAGTGAAGTAGTCCCGCTCGGTTGGCAGGGGGTAAAGACCCAGTACTTC. Protein: CASSEVVPLGWQGVKTQYF.

The V call is TRBV5-5, the J call TRBJ1-1, with D unresolved. Trimming removed 0 bases at V and 2 bases at J, with 11 bases between. CDR3 length equals 15 residues. The germline gives CDR1 SGHKS, CDR2 YYEKEE (reference sequence). The CDR3 loop reads CASSLEPAINTEAFF. CDR3 nucleotide sequence: TGTGCCAGCAGCTTGGAGCCAGCTATAAACACTGAAGCTTTCTTT.

The chain recombines TRBV29-1 with TRBJ2-1, with no clear D. This CDR3 is 15 amino acids long. The ends were cut back, 0 bases at V and 4 bases at J, with 13 bases in the middle. CDR1 is SQVTM and CDR2 is ANQGSEA in the germline V gene. The CDR3 spells CSVEETALTYNEQFF. The CDR3 DNA reads as TGCAGCGTTGAAGAGACCGCTTTAACGTACAATGAGCAGTTCTTC.

This clone was seen only once. The chain uses TRBV7-2 and TRBJ2-1; the match to TRBD1 covers 7 bases. J gave up 5 bases and V 6 bases, and 10 bases lay outside the gene matches. The CDR3 sequence is 15 residues long. CDR1 is SGHTA and CDR2 is FQGNSA in the germline V gene. CDR3 amino acids: CASSWAPTGNNEQFF. CDR3 bases: TGTGCCAGCAGTTGGGCCCCGACAGGGAACAATGAGCAGTTCTTC.

The rearrangement joins TRBV6-6 to TRBJ2-1; the match to TRBD2 covers 8 bases. CDR3 size: 12 residues. Per germline, CDR1 MNHNY and CDR2 SVGAGI (reference sequence). Germline trimming cut 11 bases from V and 12 bases from J; bases unmatched to any gene: 12. DNA for the CDR3: TGTGCCGCCCAAGACGGGGGGGCGGGGCAGTTCTTC. It codes for CAAQDGGAGQFF.

The chain links TRBV4-2 to TRBJ2-7, with 7 positions matching TRBD1. Germline V gene sequence: CDR1 LGHNA, CDR2 YNFKEQ. The CDR3 consists of 15 residues. Trimming at V came to 1 base and at J to 2 bases, leaving 5 bases not matched to a gene. This CDR3 reads CASSQVSGQTYEQYF. The CDR3, as DNA: TGTGCCAGCAGCCAAGTCTCGGGACAGACCTACGAGCAGTACTTC.

The chain recombines TRBV10-3 with TRBJ2-3; tentatively, D is TRBD2 (5 bases). Germline V CDR1 and CDR2: ENHRY, SYGVKD. The CDR3 has 17 residues. Deletions cut 3 bases from V and 2 bases from J, with 18 bases between. CDR3 sequence (DNA): TGTGCCATCAGTGAAAGGGCTAGCCGAAGATCCACAGATACGCAGTATTTT. This codes for CAISERASRRSTDTQYF.

This chain links TRBV7-9 with TRBJ2-7; 8 bases map to TRBD2. CDR3 length: 17 amino acids. Trimming cost V 5 bases and J 0 bases; bases outside gene matches: 12. The germline V gene has CDR1 SEHNR and CDR2 FQNEAQ (reference sequence). In DNA form, the CDR3 reads TGTGCCAGCAGCCCCTCCCGGGGGGGGGAAGGCTCCTACGAGCAGTACTTC. Translating gives CASSPSRGGEGSYEQYF.

In this sample, this clone turned up once. The gene calls are TRBV2 and TRBJ2-3; 9 bases are a match to TRBD1. The V and J ends lost 5 bases and 3 bases, in that order; junction bases with no gene match: 9. The CDR3 is 16 residues long. The germline CDR1 and CDR2 sequences are SNHLY and FYNNEI. The CDR3 region has the DNA TGTGCCAGCAGTAGCTGGACAGGGGTTGTGACAGATACGCAGTATTTT. It encodes CASSSWTGVVTDTQYF.

The V and J genes are TRBV2 and TRBJ2-7, with D tentatively TRBD1 (6 bases). V lost 4 bases to trimming and J lost 6 bases, with 16 bases between them. Germline-derived CDR1 and CDR2 are SNHLY and FYNNEI. CDR3 length: 14 amino acids. This chain's CDR3 is CASSVPSGAGEQYF. In DNA form, the CDR3 reads TGTGCCAGCAGTGTACCGTCAGGGGCGGGCGAGCAGTACTTC.

The chain employs TRBV7-9 and TRBJ2-2, with a tentative D call TRBD2 (6 bases). Trimming stripped 2 bases from V and 5 bases from J, with 12 bases between. Germline CDR1 and CDR2: SEHNR and FQNEAQ (reference sequence). The CDR3 is 15 residues long. The CDR3 loop is CASSLRGRGTGELFF. The CDR3 DNA reads TGTGCCAGCAGCTTAAGGGGCCGGGGGACCGGGGAGCTGTTTTTT.

The chain uses TRBV7-9 and TRBJ2-7; D is tentatively TRBD1 or TRBD2 (5 bases each). The CDR3 has 14 residues. CDR1 is SEHNR and CDR2 is FQNEAQ in the germline V gene (reference sequence). V lost 2 bases, J lost 2 bases, and 10 bases lay in between. The CDR3 DNA follows: TGTGCCAGCAGCTTAACCGGGGCGACCTACGAGCAGTACTTC. Translating gives CASSLTGATYEQYF.

The chain carries TRBV7-9 and TRBJ2-7; 11 nucleotides agree with TRBD1. The CDR3 length is 15 residues. V lost 6 bases to trimming and J lost 1 base; unmatched junction nucleotides: 5. The germline gives CDR1 SEHNR, CDR2 FQNEAQ (reference sequence). The CDR3 region is CASSTGTGGSYEQYF. CDR3 sequence (DNA): TGTGCCAGCAGTACCGGGACAGGGGGTTCCTACGAGCAGTACTTC.

J is TRBJ2-5 and V is TRBV30; no clear D gene. From germline, CDR1 is GTSNPN and CDR2 SVGIG (reference sequence). The CDR3 loop spans 12 amino acids. Trimming cost V 5 bases and J 7 bases, with 14 bases left between them. This CDR3 reads CAWGTSPGTQYF. The CDR3 nucleotides read TGTGCCTGGGGTACGAGTCCAGGGACCCAGTACTTC.

The rearrangement links TRBV4-1 to TRBJ1-4, with D possibly matching TRBD1 (6 bases). The CDR3 length is 16 residues. V lost 4 bases to trimming and J lost 8 bases, with 20 bases between them. Germline loops: CDR1 MGHRA, CDR2 YSYEKL. DNA of the CDR3: TGCGCCAGCAGCCCCCCGGGGGGCACGGTAGGGGAAAAACTGTTTTTT. Its translation: CASSPPGGTVGEKLFF.

This chain joins TRBV9 and TRBJ2-3; 10 bases fit TRBD2. CDR1 is SGDLS and CDR2 is YYNGEE in the germline V gene. CDR3 length: 15 amino acids. Losses at the gene ends were 1 base for V and 4 bases for J; bases not matched to a gene: 3. In nucleotides, the CDR3 is TGTGCCAGCAGCGTAAGCGGGAGGGCCCCAGATACGCAGTATTTT. Translating it yields CASSVSGRAPDTQYF.

The chain couples TRBV2 to TRBJ1-1; D gene unclear. CDR3 length: 14 residues. Germline V gives CDR1 SNHLY, CDR2 FYNNEI. V was pared by 4 bases and J by 0 bases, with 9 bases between. For the CDR3, the DNA is TGTGCCAGCAGTGTCGCAGGTATGAACACTGAAGCTTTCTTT. Residues: CASSVAGMNTEAFF.

This clone was seen only a few times. This chain links TRBV10-1 with TRBJ2-7; D ambiguous. Trimming left V 6 bases short and J 0 bases short, with 0 bases between. The CDR3 totals 10 residues. Germline assignment: CDR1 WNHNN and CDR2 SYGVQD (reference sequence). In DNA form, the CDR3 reads TGCGCCAGCAGCTCCTACGAGCAGTACTTC. This encodes CASSSYEQYF.

The chain links TRBV30 to TRBJ1-4; D not resolved. The CDR3 has 12 amino acids. Per germline, CDR1 GTSNPN and CDR2 SVGIG (reference sequence). V lost 3 bases to trimming and J lost 8 bases, with 10 bases between them. For the CDR3, the DNA is TGTGCCTGGAGGGGTGGAGCCGAAAAACTGTTTTTT. Its translation is CAWRGGAEKLFF.

A few counts support this clone. V and J are TRBV4-3 and TRBJ1-1; tentatively, D is TRBD1 (5 bases). This CDR3 spans 13 amino acids. Trimming left V 0 bases short and J 11 bases short, with 13 bases between. The germline CDR1 and CDR2 sequences are LGHNA and YSLEER. The CDR3 protein is CASSQDGGWGAFF. The CDR3 bases are TGCGCCAGCAGCCAAGATGGGGGATGGGGCGCTTTCTTT.

This sequence joins TRBV25-1 and TRBJ2-7; TRBD2 is a possible D gene (5 bases). Trimming stripped 4 bases from V and 1 base from J, with 17 bases between. Germline V gives CDR1 MGHDK, CDR2 SYGVNS. This CDR3 is built from 16 residues. CDR3 nucleotide sequence: TGTGCCAGCAGTGCCAAGAGAGGACTTAGGTCCTACGAGCAGTACTTC. Its protein is CASSAKRGLRSYEQYF.

The chain uses TRBV27 and TRBJ1-1; tentatively, D is TRBD1 (5 bases). This CDR3 contains 16 residues. Germline values: CDR1 MNHEY, CDR2 SMNVEV (reference sequence). Trimming removed 2 bases from V and 6 bases from J, with 19 bases in between. This CDR3 reads CASSLGAGSRDAEAFF. DNA for the CDR3: TGTGCCAGCAGTTTAGGGGCAGGGAGTCGGGACGCTGAAGCTTTCTTT.

This chain joins TRBV9 and TRBJ2-2, with 7 nucleotides matching TRBD2. This CDR3 has 13 residues. From germline, CDR1 is SGDLS and CDR2 YYNGEE. Losses at the gene ends were 3 bases for V and 7 bases for J; bases not matched to a gene: 3. CDR3 region: CASSGEGGGELFF. The CDR3 DNA follows: TGTGCCAGCAGCGGGGAGGGCGGCGGGGAGCTGTTTTTT. The full variable domain, with the rest looked up from reference TRBV9 and TRBJ2-2, is DSGVTQTPKHLITATGQRVTLRCSPRSGDLSVYWYQQSLDQGLQFLIQYYNGEERAKGNILERFSAQQFPDLHSELNLSSLELGDSALYFCASSGEGGGELFFGEGSRLTVL.